These T cell receptor beta chains were read from a single sample in a study of blood T cell repertoires in COVID-19. Data came from immunoSEQ multiplex PCR; TCRdb stores just in-frame clones and leaves some out. The data hold a few hundred thousand clones, with roughly 90% observed a single time. Specimen: PBMCs or T cells enriched from blood (not recorded which). The receptors originated from a woman aged 30 to 39 who had recovered from COVID-19. The CDR3 runs from the conserved cysteine through the conserved F or W. Each record gives: D gene, clone size, V gene, J gene, CDR3 DNA, CDR3 protein. A D gene is named only where the DNA matches it firmly. Only some rows state a clone size, as once, few, many or a class for expanded clones.

D: .
size: few
V: TRBV6-5
J: TRBJ2-7
DNA: TGTGCCAGCAGTTACACGGCTTTGAGGGGGGGCTACGAGCAGTACTTC
CDR3: CASSYTALRGGYEQYF

D: TRBD1
size: .
V: TRBV23-1
J: TRBJ1-2
DNA: TGCGCCAGCAGTTACCGGGACAGGCGCCTTGGCTACACCTTC
CDR3: CASSYRDRRLGYTF

D: .
size: .
V: TRBV6-6
J: TRBJ1-2
DNA: TGTGCCATGCTGAGGACACTTCTCGGCTATGGCTACACCTTC
CDR3: CAMLRTLLGYGYTF

D: .
size: few
V: TRBV19
J: TRBJ2-5
DNA: TGTGCCAGTAGTATAGGATTAGCCCTAAAAGAGACCCAGTACTTC
CDR3: CASSIGLALKETQYF

D: TRBD1
size: once
V: TRBV13
J: TRBJ1-2
DNA: TGTGCCAGCAGCTTGGGGACAGGGAACTATGGCTACACCTTC
CDR3: CASSLGTGNYGYTF

D: .
size: .
V: TRBV11-3
J: TRBJ2-1
DNA: TGTGCCAGCAGCTGGTCTAGCGCTACCTACAATGAGCAGTTCTTC
CDR3: CASSWSSATYNEQFF

D: TRBD2
size: .
V: TRBV28
J: TRBJ2-1
DNA: TGTGCCAGCCATAGCGGGAGTAATGAGCAGTTCTTC
CDR3: CASHSGSNEQFF

D: .
size: .
V: TRBV28
J: TRBJ2-3
DNA: TGTGCCAGCGGGTTCGACAGCAACACAGATACGCAGTATTTT
CDR3: CASGFDSNTDTQYF

D: TRBD2
size: .
V: TRBV19
J: TRBJ2-7
DNA: TGTGCCAGTAGTATCGGACTAGGGAAGGGTTACGAGCAGTACTTC
CDR3: CASSIGLGKGYEQYF

D: .
size: .
V: TRBV6-4
J: TRBJ1-1
DNA: TGTGCCAACCAACATTACACTGAAGCTTTCTTT
CDR3: CANQHYTEAFF

D: .
size: .
V: TRBV15
J: TRBJ1-4
DNA: TGTGCCACCAGCAGAGAACAGGGAACTAATGAAAAACTGTTTTTT
CDR3: CATSREQGTNEKLFF

D: .
size: .
V: TRBV7-2
J: TRBJ2-7
DNA: TGTGCCAGCAGCTTGGGCGGGGTAGCCTACGAGCAGTACTTC
CDR3: CASSLGGVAYEQYF

D: .
size: .
V: TRBV7-9
J: TRBJ1-2
DNA: TGTGCCAGCAGTATAGGGACACTTGGCTACACCTTC
CDR3: CASSIGTLGYTF

D: TRBD1
size: .
V: TRBV28
J: TRBJ1-2
DNA: TGTGCCAGCAGTGGTGGGGACAGGGTTAATGGCTACACCTTC
CDR3: CASSGGDRVNGYTF

D: .
size: .
V: TRBV4-2
J: TRBJ2-2
DNA: TGTGCCAGCAGCCAACTGGTGGGGGCCTGGAACACCGGGGAGCTGTTTTTT
CDR3: CASSQLVGAWNTGELFF

D: TRBD1
size: .
V: TRBV4-3
J: TRBJ1-2
DNA: TGCGCCAGCAGCCAAAACAGGGGGTTGGGTGGCTACACCTTC
CDR3: CASSQNRGLGGYTF

D: TRBD1
size: .
V: TRBV6-5
J: TRBJ2-7
DNA: TGTGCCAGCAGTAGGGACAGGGACGTGCAGTACTTC
CDR3: CASSRDRDVQYF

D: .
size: .
V: TRBV21-1
J: TRBJ2-5
DNA: TGTGCCAGCAGCCTGGAGACCCAGTACTTC
CDR3: CASSLETQYF

D: .
size: .
V: TRBV28
J: TRBJ2-7
DNA: TGTGCCAGCAGCCTCTCACAGTACGAGCAGTACTTC
CDR3: CASSLSQYEQYF

D: .
size: .
V: TRBV11-2
J: TRBJ2-2
DNA: TGTGCCAGCAGCGGAGACGTGGCGAACACCGGGGAGCTGTTTTTT
CDR3: CASSGDVANTGELFF

D: TRBD2
size: .
V: TRBV4-1
J: TRBJ2-2
DNA: TGCGCCAGCACGGAGACATTAGCGGGAGTCCTCACCGGGGAGCTGTTTTTT
CDR3: CASTETLAGVLTGELFF

D: .
size: .
V: TRBV25-1
J: TRBJ2-7
DNA: TGTGCCAGCAGTGAATACGGCGAGCAGTACTTC
CDR3: CASSEYGEQYF

D: TRBD2
size: .
V: TRBV18
J: TRBJ2-7
DNA: TGTGCCAGCTCACTAGGGACTAGCGGTCTTGGCTCCTACGAGCAGTACTTC
CDR3: CASSLGTSGLGSYEQYF

D: .
size: .
V: TRBV14
J: TRBJ2-2
DNA: TGTGCCAGCAGCCAAGACTCGGGGGGCCCTTATTCGAACACCGGGGAGCTGTTTTTT
CDR3: CASSQDSGGPYSNTGELFF